The 20 T cell receptor beta chains reported below all come from one sample, sequenced in a study of T cell responses to AZD1222 COVID-19 vaccine. Sequencing used immunoSEQ multiplex PCR; TCRdb keeps in-frame clones, though not all of them. This table holds 250,000 to 300,000 clones, about 94% found once. Specimen: peripheral blood, collected 28 days after the second AZD1222 dose. These receptors all stem from an adult who received the AZD1222 COVID-19 vaccine.

The chain uses TRBV18 and TRBJ2-7; D gene uncertain. CDR3 length equals 16 residues. V lost 4 bases, J lost 7 bases, and 23 bases lay in between. The V gene's germline CDR1 is KGHSH and CDR2 LQKENI. The CDR3, as DNA: TGTGCCAGCTCACGGCCTGTTGAGCAGCGAGCACTTGAGCAGTACTTC. Encoded protein: CASSRPVEQRALEQYF.

The V call is TRBV7-9, the J call TRBJ1-3; no firm D call. Germline V CDR1 and CDR2: SEHNR, FQNEAQ (reference sequence). V was pared by 8 bases and J by 6 bases, with 11 bases between. The CDR3 extends over 12 amino acids. The CDR3 spells CASSLQQNTIYF. Written as DNA, the CDR3 is TGTGCCAGCTCCCTTCAGCAAAACACCATATATTTT.

The genes are TRBV7-8 and TRBJ1-5; TRBD1 aligns across 8 bases. Germline CDR1 SGHVS, CDR2 FQNEAQ. Trimming at V came to 6 bases and at J to 1 base, leaving 2 bases not matched to a gene. This CDR3 has 14 residues. DNA for the CDR3: TGTGCCAGCAGAGCAGGGGGCAGCAATCAGCCCCAGCATTTT. This sequence encodes CASRAGGSNQPQHF.

This rearrangement joins TRBV20-1 to TRBJ2-7; TRBD1 matches 7 bases. The CDR3 contains 11 residues. CDR1 and CDR2 from the germline V gene are DFQATT and SNEGSKA (reference sequence). The CDR3 nucleotides are TGCGTTGGGGCAGGGGGCTACGAGCAGTACTTC. Encoded protein: CVGAGGYEQYF.

The chain employs TRBV28 and TRBJ1-1, with a weak D call TRBD1 (6 bases). V lost 5 bases and J lost 5, with 18 bases in between. The CDR3 extends over 15 amino acids. Germline CDR1 MDHEN, CDR2 SYDVKM. The CDR3 DNA reads TGTGCCAGCAGTCCCTCCGACAGAGGGGGGACTGAAGCTTTCTTT. Residues: CASSPSDRGGTEAFF.

This clone has just one count. V usage is TRBV28 and J usage is TRBJ1-6, with unresolved D. CDR1 MDHEN and CDR2 SYDVKM come from the germline V gene. V was cut by 2 bases and J by 6 bases, with 11 bases left in between. The CDR3 is 15 residues long. In DNA form, the CDR3 reads TGTGCCAGCAGTTTAGGTCAAGGCCCTAATTCACCCCTCCACTTT. The encoded protein is CASSLGQGPNSPLHF. Complete variable domain (other parts from reference TRBV28 and TRBJ1-6): DVKVTQSSRYLVKRTGEKVFLECVQDMDHENMFWYRQDPGLGLRLIYFSYDVKMKEKGDIPEGYSVSREKKERFSLILESASTNQTSMYLCASSLGQGPNSPLHFGNGTRLTVT.

V is TRBV6-5 and J is TRBJ1-3, with D unclear. Between the trimmed V and J ends, which lost 9 bases and 3 bases, there was a span of 12 bases. The CDR3 contains 13 residues. In germline, CDR1 is MNHEY, CDR2 SVGAGI. This CDR3 is CASLIRYGNTIYF. CDR3 bases: TGTGCCAGTCTGATAAGGTATGGAAACACCATATATTTT.

The V and J genes are TRBV9 and TRBJ1-4; a weak D match, TRBD1 (6 bases). Germline lookup yields CDR1 SGDLS and CDR2 YYNGEE. Trimming removed 4 bases from V and 2 bases from J, with 12 bases in between. There are 15 residues in the CDR3. The DNA of the CDR3 is TGTGCCAGCAGCCCCTATGGGGGCACTAATGAAAAACTGTTTTTT. Its translation: CASSPYGGTNEKLFF.

The CDR3 DNA reads TGTGCCAGCTCACCACCGGCGGGAGCCTACGAGCAGTACTTC. Translation gives CASSPPAGAYEQYF. V usage is TRBV18 and J usage is TRBJ2-7; 7 bases are a match to TRBD2. Germline-derived CDR1 and CDR2 are KGHSH and LQKENI. The trim removed 0 bases at V and 2 bases at J, leaving 1 base unmatched. There are 14 residues in the CDR3. The whole variable domain, filled in from reference TRBV18 and TRBJ2-7, reads NAGVMQNPRHLVRRRGQEARLRCSPMKGHSHVYWYRQLPEEGLKFMVYLQKENIIDESGMPKERFSAEFPKEGPSILRIQQVVRGDSAAYFCASSPPAGAYEQYFGPGTRLTVT.

The chain carries TRBV7-3 and TRBJ2-1; TRBD2 matches at 12 bases. The germline V gene encodes CDR1 SGHTA and CDR2 FQGTGA. This CDR3 has 14 amino acids. V was clipped by 3 bases and J by 9 bases; unmatched bases: 3. The CDR3 DNA reads as TGTGCCAGCAGCTTGGCGACTAGCGGGGGTGAGCAGTTCTTC. Protein sequence: CASSLATSGGEQFF.

The chain links TRBV7-3 to TRBJ2-1; perhaps TRBD1 as D (6 bases). The germline CDR1 and CDR2 sequences are SGHTA and FQGTGA. Trimming removed 5 bases from V and 2 bases from J, with 10 bases in between. CDR3 length equals 14 residues. The CDR3 DNA reads TGTGCCAGCAGCCCCCGGGACACCTACAATGAGCAGTTCTTC. Its translation: CASSPRDTYNEQFF.

This clone was seen a single time. The rearrangement uses TRBV5-5 and TRBJ2-2; D gene unclear. This CDR3 is 13 amino acids long. V shed 5 bases and J shed 2 bases, with 7 bases lying between them. Per germline, CDR1 SGHKS and CDR2 YYEKEE (reference sequence). The chain's CDR3 is CASSRPNTGELFF. As DNA, the CDR3 is TGTGCCAGCAGTCGACCCAACACCGGGGAGCTGTTTTTT.

The chain is built from TRBV9 and TRBJ1-6; TRBD1 agrees at 7 bases. Germline V gives CDR1 SGDLS, CDR2 YYNGEE. CDR3 size: 15 residues. Germline trimming cut 4 bases from V and 10 bases from J; bases unmatched to any gene: 11. In DNA, the CDR3 is TGTGCCAGCAGCCCGCAGGGGGGGTTTGGATCACCCCTCCACTTT. Protein product: CASSPQGGFGSPLHF.

The chain joins TRBV6-5 to TRBJ2-2; 7 nucleotides line up with TRBD2. The J segment lost 5 bases and the V segment lost 7 bases, leaving 10 bases of the junction unmatched. CDR1 and CDR2 from the germline V gene are MNHEY and SVGAGI. The length of the CDR3 is 15 residues. CDR3 sequence (DNA): TGTGCCAGCACCCCCAGGACTAGTGGGACCGGGGAGCTGTTTTTT. It specifies CASTPRTSGTGELFF.

DNA for the CDR3: TGTGCCAGCATCACCTCAGGACTCCAAGAGACCCAGTACTTC. As protein: CASITSGLQETQYF. The rearrangement links TRBV5-6 to TRBJ2-5, with D tentatively TRBD2 (5 bases). The CDR3 loop spans 14 amino acids. Germline loops: CDR1 SGHDT, CDR2 YYEEEE. V lost 6 bases and J lost 1, with 13 bases in between.

This chain links TRBV5-4 with TRBJ2-1; TRBD2 is a possible D gene (7 bases). The CDR3 sequence is 15 residues long. V dropped 6 bases and J dropped 7 bases, with 20 bases sitting between them. Germline V gives CDR1 SGHNT, CDR2 YYREEE (reference sequence). CDR3 coding DNA: TGTGCCAGCATCGAGAGGGGGGGGAAAGGAAATGAGCAGTTCTTC. Its translation: CASIERGGKGNEQFF.

V is TRBV7-8 and J is TRBJ2-2; possibly TRBD1 or TRBD2 for D (5 bases each). The CDR3 length is 15 residues. The germline V gene has CDR1 SGHVS and CDR2 FQNEAQ. Trimming pared 8 bases from V and 3 bases from J, leaving 16 bases between. CDR3 sequence: CASVPGDGDTGELFF. As DNA, the CDR3 is TGTGCCAGCGTCCCCGGGGACGGGGACACCGGGGAGCTGTTTTTT.

The chain links TRBV19 to TRBJ1-1, with D tentatively TRBD1 (6 bases). The V gene's germline CDR1 is LNHDA and CDR2 SQIVND (reference sequence). The V end lost 6 bases, the J end lost 8 bases, and 13 bases lay between the germline ends. The CDR3 consists of 12 residues. CDR3 loop: CASSYTGQEAFF. The DNA of the CDR3 is TGTGCCAGTAGCTATACAGGGCAAGAAGCTTTCTTT.

The chain combines TRBV6-6 with TRBJ2-7; D possibly corresponds to TRBD2 (5 bases). Germline lookup yields CDR1 MNHNY and CDR2 SVGAGI (reference sequence). V gave up 0 bases and J gave up 3 bases, with 9 bases separating them. This CDR3 contains 14 residues. For the CDR3, the DNA is TGTGCCAGCAGTTACTCACGGGGAGTCTACGAGCAGTACTTC. It specifies CASSYSRGVYEQYF.

This rearrangement joins TRBV25-1 to TRBJ2-1, with a possible D match to TRBD2 (7 bases). Trimming cost V 1 base and J 3 bases, with 13 bases left between them. Germline-derived CDR1 and CDR2 are MGHDK and SYGVNS. CDR3 length equals 16 residues. CDR3 residues: CASSEWGGELYNEQFF. The DNA of the CDR3 is TGTGCCAGCAGTGAATGGGGGGGCGAACTCTACAATGAGCAGTTCTTC.